Presented here are 11 T cell receptor beta chains from one specimen sequenced in a study of T cell responses to AZD1222 COVID-19 vaccine. Clones were sequenced by immunoSEQ multiplex PCR, and TCRdb holds only the in-frame ones, with some missing. The sample yields roughly 120,000 clones, roughly 84% seen once. The sequenced sample was peripheral blood, obtained on day 0 of AZD1222 vaccination. These receptors all stem from an adult in good health.

The chain has TRBV23-1 and TRBJ2-4; D is unclear. TRBV23-1 is labeled an ORF, and its function is uncertain. There are 20 residues in the CDR3. V was shortened by 0 bases and J by 0 bases, with 21 bases between the two germline ends. The DNA of the CDR3 is TGCGCCAGCAGTCAATCTCTCCGACCGACCTATTGGTTAGCCAAAAACATTCAGTACTTC. Protein product: CASSQSLRPTYWLAKNIQYF.

This chain connects TRBV30 to TRBJ2-7; the D is unclear. This CDR3 spans 14 amino acids. Trimming removed 1 base from V and 4 bases from J, with 14 bases in between. Germline CDR1 is GTSNPN and CDR2 is SVGIG (reference sequence). Here the CDR3 reads CAWSGGWGLYEQYF. As DNA, the CDR3 is TGTGCCTGGAGTGGAGGCTGGGGTCTTTACGAGCAGTACTTC.

The gene calls are TRBV9 and TRBJ2-7; TRBD1 might be the D (6 bases). In germline, CDR1 is SGDLS, CDR2 YYNGEE. CDR3 size: 14 residues. The V and J ends lost 4 bases and 3 bases respectively, with 14 bases between them. DNA for the CDR3: TGTGCCAGCAGCAACAGGGAAAGGGGCTACGAGCAGTACTTC. It specifies CASSNRERGYEQYF.

The chain uses TRBV29-1 and TRBJ1-1, with a weak D call TRBD1 (6 bases). The CDR3 is 13 residues long. Germline assignment: CDR1 SQVTM and CDR2 ANQGSEA. Trimming cost V 4 bases and J 4 bases, with 13 bases left between them. CDR3 sequence: CSVVGQLSTEAFF. The CDR3 nucleotides are TGCAGCGTTGTAGGACAGTTAAGCACTGAAGCTTTCTTT.

The chain carries TRBV2 and TRBJ2-7; weak D call: TRBD1 (6 bases). CDR3 length equals 14 residues. From germline, CDR1 is SNHLY and CDR2 FYNNEI. Trimming cost V 4 bases and J 2 bases, with 12 bases left between them. CDR3 protein: CASSGTALPYEQYF. The CDR3 DNA is TGTGCCAGCAGTGGGACAGCCCTTCCCTACGAGCAGTACTTC.

The chain links TRBV5-4 to TRBJ1-6, with D possibly being TRBD1 (6 bases). Germline CDR1 and CDR2: SGHNT and YYREEE (reference sequence). The CDR3 sequence is 15 residues long. Trimming left V 4 bases short and J 5 bases short, with 13 bases between. DNA of the CDR3: TGTGCCAGCAGCATCCAGGGGATGAATAATTCACCCCTCCACTTT. Translation: CASSIQGMNNSPLHF.

The V and J genes are TRBV9 and TRBJ1-2, with unresolved D. The CDR3 consists of 12 residues. Germline V gives CDR1 SGDLS, CDR2 YYNGEE. V was cut by 0 bases and J by 4 bases, with 4 bases left in between. The CDR3 here is CASSVVPYGYTF. DNA of the CDR3: TGTGCCAGCAGCGTAGTCCCCTATGGCTACACCTTC.

This sequence joins TRBV3-1 (or the pseudogene TRBV3-2) and TRBJ1-1; possibly TRBD1 for D (5 bases). The CDR3 sequence is 13 residues long. CDR1 LGHDT and CDR2 YNNKEL come from the germline V gene (reference sequence). The ends were cut back, 3 bases at V and 4 bases at J, with 9 bases in the middle. The CDR3 DNA reads as TGTGCCAGCAGCCAGGGGACGGGCACTGAAGCTTTCTTT. It translates to CASSQGTGTEAFF.

The chain couples TRBV6-1 to TRBJ1-1, with D uncertain. The germline V gene has CDR1 MNHNS and CDR2 SASEGT. Trimming removed 2 bases from V and 5 bases from J, with 6 bases in between. The CDR3 length is 12 residues. The CDR3 sequence is CASSETETEAFF. The CDR3 nucleotides read TGTGCCAGCAGTGAAACAGAGACTGAAGCTTTCTTT.

Concerning this clone: This CDR3 is also generated by other DNA sequences in the sample. This chain connects TRBV7-9 to TRBJ1-4; D gene unclear. CDR1 is SEHNR, CDR2 FQNEAQ, per germline (reference sequence). The CDR3 totals 12 residues. The V and J ends lost 5 bases and 8 bases respectively, with 9 bases between them. CDR3 nucleotides: TGTGCCAGCAGCCTGGTAGGAGAAAAACTGTTTTTT. Translation gives CASSLVGEKLFF. Drawing the rest from reference TRBV7-9 and TRBJ1-4, the complete variable domain is DTGVSQNPRHKITKRGQNVTFRCDPISEHNRLYWYRQTLGQGPEFLTYFQNEAQLEKSRLLSDRFSAERPKGSFSTLEIQRTEQGDSAMYLCASSLVGEKLFFGSGTQLSVL.

The chain recombines TRBV7-3 with TRBJ1-1; no firm D call. V lost 1 base, J lost 0 bases, and 6 bases lay in between. The germline gives CDR1 SGHTA, CDR2 FQGTGA. CDR3 size: 14 residues. CDR3 in DNA: TGTGCCAGCAGCTTAAGCAACATGAACACTGAAGCTTTCTTT. Translation: CASSLSNMNTEAFF.